These T cell receptor beta chains were read from a single sample in a study of vaccination and CD4 T cells after COVID-19. Using its own MiXCR run on the PCR reads, TCRdb lists one record per CDR3 protein. The sample records just under 20,000 distinct CDR3 sequences, roughly two fifths being singletons. These receptors have no identified antigens. Material: CD4+ T cells from blood, cultured in vitro, obtained before SARS-CoV-2 vaccination. Receptor source: a human donor who received a COVID-19 vaccine. Both conserved end residues are trimmed from each CDR3.

cdr3_length j_call v_call cdr3_aa
10 TRBJ1-2 TRBV20-1 SGDRGNYGYT
11 TRBJ1-2 TRBV20-1 SATTVQTVGYT
12 TRBJ2-2 TRBV4-1 ASSQVGVTGELF
9 TRBJ2-3 TRBV2 AMTSTDTQY
15 TRBJ1-1 TRBV10-3 AISESFWDREHTEAF
15 TRBJ2-7 TRBV2 ASSSVLRGLSSYEQY
11 TRBJ1-1 TRBV2 ASGRDRNTEAF
10 TRBJ1-5 TRBV6-2/TRBV6-3 ASSRGGRPQH
12 TRBJ2-7 TRBV6-2/TRBV6-3 ASSLQGPAYEQY
10 TRBJ2-7 TRBV20-1 SAMLRGSEQY
12 TRBJ2-2 TRBV12-3/TRBV12-4 ASSDRGPTGELF
11 TRBJ2-4 TRBV6-1 ASSDSGEPSQY
12 TRBJ2-7 TRBV12-3/TRBV12-4 ASRRQASSYEQY
15 TRBJ1-3 TRBV19 ASSGWTRASSGNTIY
12 TRBJ2-7 TRBV5-1 ASSLGQGGGEQY
11 TRBJ2-7 TRBV12-3/TRBV12-4 ASSATGRYEQY
13 TRBJ2-5 TRBV5-1 ASSEAGGPWETQY
11 TRBJ2-5 TRBV20-1 SADTGVGETQY
13 TRBJ1-5 TRBV7-2 ASSLVRTVNQPQH
12 TRBJ1-1 TRBV27 ASSLISIGTEAF
13 TRBJ2-7 TRBV6-5 ASSYSDGNSYEQY
13 TRBJ2-1 TRBV10-1 ASSEWCLPYNEQF
13 TRBJ1-1 TRBV5-1 ASSLGDRMNTEAF
13 TRBJ2-5 TRBV19 ASSPADRGQETQY
12 TRBJ2-7 TRBV12-3/TRBV12-4 ASSTGGITDEQY
9 TRBJ1-1 TRBV20-1 SAEGSTEAF
12 TRBJ2-5 TRBV2 ASTLTSTGETQY
14 TRBJ2-1 TRBV4-1 ASSQDRGATYNEQF
13 TRBJ2-2 TRBV25-1 ASSDWSANTGELF
13 TRBJ1-6 TRBV11-3 ASSLGPVDNSPLH
9 TRBJ2-1 TRBV28 ASSLGNEQF
16 TRBJ2-3 TRBV7-9 ASSTLAGGQYGTDTQY
11 TRBJ1-6 TRBV12-3/TRBV12-4 ASSLGQNSPLH
15 TRBJ1-6 TRBV6-5 ASSYSLIQGHNSPLH
13 TRBJ2-5 TRBV7-6 ASGFSGGAGETQY
10 TRBJ1-2 TRBV5-5 ASSLLQRGYT
11 TRBJ2-3 TRBV11-2 ASSNPSTDTQY
11 TRBJ1-2 TRBV6-1 ASRKDGAGGYI
12 TRBJ2-3 TRBV12-3/TRBV12-4 ASSLVLSTDTQY
15 TRBJ2-4 TRBV6-1 ASERLAGDLAKNIQY
11 TRBJ1-2 TRBV5-1 ASSPGQGDGYT
13 TRBJ1-3 TRBV19 ASSLLFSSGNTIY
15 TRBJ1-1 TRBV6-5 ASSSHWQGALNTEAF
12 TRBJ1-6 TRBV7-8 ASSSTGLDSPLH
14 TRBJ2-1 TRBV24-1 ATSDTGTRSLGEQF
14 TRBJ1-3 TRBV4-2 ASSQVYREAGNTIY
13 TRBJ2-2 TRBV6-5 ASSYSGLLTGELF